Presented here are 22 T cell receptor beta chains from one specimen sequenced in a study of blood T cell repertoires in COVID-19. Sequencing was performed with immunoSEQ multiplex PCR; in TCRdb, only in-frame clones are kept and a portion is missing. The sample carries hundreds of thousands of clones, approximately 91% recorded once. Sequenced sample: peripheral blood. Source of these receptors: a woman aged 70-85 years with COVID-19, enrolled during active disease.

V gene TRBV12-3 or TRBV12-4 combines with J gene TRBJ1-2; D possibly corresponds to TRBD1 (5 bases). The V gene lost 2 bases and the J gene lost 4 bases, with 8 bases spanning the gap. This CDR3 has 13 residues. The CDR3 here is CASSLTGIYGYTF. In DNA form, the CDR3 reads TGTGCCAGCAGTTTAACAGGCATCTATGGCTACACCTTC.

This chain links TRBV20-1 with TRBJ2-5; possibly TRBD1 for D (5 bases). Germline lookup yields CDR1 DFQATT and CDR2 SNEGSKA (reference sequence). Between the trimmed V and J ends, which lost 5 bases and 7 bases, there was a span of 8 bases. The CDR3 has 10 amino acids. CDR3: CSAPQGTQYF. The CDR3 DNA reads TGCAGTGCTCCCCAGGGGACCCAGTACTTC.

The rearrangement links TRBV6-2 or TRBV6-3 to TRBJ2-7; 10 nucleotides match TRBD1. V trimming: 5 bases; J trimming: 3 bases; junction bases outside the gene matches: 4. This CDR3 region has 14 residues. CDR1 and CDR2 (germline): MNHEY, SVGEGT. This chain's CDR3 is CASSHGTGVYEQYF. The CDR3 bases are TGTGCCAGCAGTCACGGGACAGGGGTCTACGAGCAGTACTTC.

This clone came up a few times. Other DNA sequences in this sample translate to the same CDR3. The J gene is TRBJ2-1, the V gene TRBV12-3 or TRBV12-4; D call uncertain. CDR3 length: 11 amino acids. Trimming removed 6 bases at V and 4 bases at J, with 4 bases between. Here the CDR3 DNA reads TGTGCCAGCAGCTCTTACAATGAGCAGTTCTTC. Residues: CASSSYNEQFF.

The chain couples TRBV6-5 to TRBJ2-1, with D perhaps TRBD1 (6 bases). The CDR3 contains 12 residues. From germline, CDR1 is MNHEY and CDR2 SVGAGI. V was trimmed by 6 bases and J by 6 bases, leaving 9 bases between them. CDR3 DNA: TGTGCCAGCAGAAGACAGGCCAATGAGCAGTTCTTC. It codes for CASRRQANEQFF.

With respect to this clone: At the DNA level, this CDR3 is encoded by other sequences in the same sample as well. The chain combines TRBV30 with TRBJ1-3; D is possibly TRBD1 (5 bases). Germline V lookup: CDR1 GTSNPN, CDR2 SVGIG (reference sequence). This CDR3 is built from 14 residues. V was cut by 0 bases and J by 2 bases, with 8 bases left in between. In DNA form, the CDR3 reads TGTGCCTGGAGTGTACAAGGGGCTGGAAACACCATATATTTT. This translates into CAWSVQGAGNTIYF.

V and J are TRBV29-1 and TRBJ2-7; 10 bases line up with TRBD1. J was trimmed by 3 bases and V by 2 bases; bases with no gene match: 7. This CDR3 region has 15 residues. Germline CDR1 SQVTM, CDR2 ANQGSEA. Here the CDR3 reads CSVEISRTGGYEQYF. Here the CDR3 DNA reads TGCAGCGTTGAAATTAGCCGGACAGGGGGCTACGAGCAGTACTTC.

This chain connects TRBV19 to TRBJ1-2, with D tentatively TRBD1 (5 bases). The V gene's germline CDR1 is LNHDA and CDR2 SQIVND (reference sequence). This CDR3 contains 15 residues. V was trimmed by 7 bases and J by 7 bases, leaving 22 bases between them. CDR3 loop: CASTYTNGGESGYTF. CDR3 DNA: TGTGCCAGTACCTATACCAACGGGGGAGAGTCTGGCTACACCTTC.

V is TRBV7-2 and J is TRBJ1-4, with a weak D call TRBD1 (5 bases). CDR3 length: 11 residues. V shed 6 bases and J shed 12 bases, with 11 bases lying between them. Germline V gene data show CDR1 as SGHTA and CDR2 as FQGNSA. DNA of the CDR3: TGTGCCAGCAGAGCGGGAGGGGAACTGTTTTTT. It is translated as CASRAGGELFF.

The chain is built from TRBV24-1 and TRBJ1-2; D gene ambiguous. CDR3 length equals 13 residues. Germline CDR1 is KGHDR and CDR2 is SFDVKD. The V and J ends lost 4 bases and 9 bases respectively, with 14 bases between them. Here the CDR3 DNA reads TGTGCCACCAGTGACTCAGGTTTAGGTAGCTACACCTTC. Encoded protein: CATSDSGLGSYTF.

V is TRBV6-6 and J is TRBJ1-5; maybe TRBD1 (5 bases). The CDR3 contains 13 residues. CDR1 is MNHNY, CDR2 SVGAGI, per germline (reference sequence). V was clipped by 6 bases and J by 6 bases, with 12 bases between them. The CDR3 sequence is CASSTGQGQPQHF. In DNA, the CDR3 is TGTGCCAGCAGCACAGGACAAGGTCAGCCCCAGCATTTT.

The chain has TRBV24-1 and TRBJ2-2; 7 bases agree with TRBD1. The trim removed 1 base at V and 1 base at J, leaving 2 bases unmatched. The CDR3 spans 16 residues. Per germline, CDR1 KGHDR and CDR2 SFDVKD. CDR3 sequence: CATSDFRTGNTGELFF. The DNA for the CDR3 is TGTGCCACCAGTGATTTCCGGACAGGGAACACCGGGGAGCTGTTTTTT.

This rearrangement joins TRBV9 to TRBJ2-6; D is uncertain. Per germline, CDR1 SGDLS and CDR2 YYNGEE. The CDR3 spans 14 residues. V was trimmed by 4 bases and J by 2 bases, leaving 7 bases between them. The CDR3 spells CASSPRAGANVLTF. In nucleotides, the CDR3 is TGTGCCAGCAGCCCCCGGGCTGGGGCCAACGTCCTGACTTTC.

This clone showed up just once. V usage is TRBV10-2 and J usage is TRBJ1-1; D uncertain. Trimming removed 0 bases from V and 3 bases from J, with 8 bases in between. The CDR3 runs 14 residues. Germline-derived CDR1 and CDR2 are WSHSY and SAAADI. As DNA, the CDR3 is TGCGCCAGCAGTGAGTCGGGCGGGGACACTGAAGCTTTCTTT. Translated, it gives CASSESGGDTEAFF.

CDR3 loop: CASSGQGSTEAFF. The CDR3 DNA reads TGTGCCAGCAGTGGACAGGGCTCCACTGAAGCTTTCTTT. The J gene is TRBJ1-1, the V gene TRBV2, with TRBD1 identical over 7 bases. The ends lost 4 bases at V and 4 bases at J; junction bases unmatched: 3. Germline lookup yields CDR1 SNHLY and CDR2 FYNNEI. The CDR3 runs 13 residues.

The chain carries TRBV6-5 and TRBJ2-1, with 10 bases fitting TRBD2. Germline lookup yields CDR1 MNHEY and CDR2 SVGAGI. The J segment lost 6 bases and the V segment lost 6 bases, leaving 5 bases of the junction unmatched. This CDR3 spans 14 amino acids. The CDR3 nucleotides read TGTGCCAGCAGGTGGAGCGGGGGGGTCAATGAGCAGTTCTTC. Amino acids: CASRWSGGVNEQFF.

V gene TRBV28 combines with J gene TRBJ1-2; D is possibly TRBD1 (6 bases). Germline V gene data show CDR1 as MDHEN and CDR2 as SYDVKM. The V gene lost 6 bases and the J gene lost 7 bases, with 12 bases spanning the gap. CDR3 length: 12 residues. Here the CDR3 DNA reads TGTGCCAGCAGCTCACAGGGACGTGGCTACACCTTC. Residues: CASSSQGRGYTF.

This clone has only one observation. V is TRBV6-2 or TRBV6-3 and J is TRBJ2-7; D is possibly TRBD2 (6 bases). The CDR3 is made up of 14 amino acids. Germline V CDR1 and CDR2: MNHEY, SVGEGT. V lost 4 bases and J 1 base, leaving 11 bases between the germline ends. The CDR3 reads CASSFRRESYEQYF. CDR3 nucleotides: TGTGCCAGCAGTTTCAGACGGGAGTCCTACGAGCAGTACTTC.

The V call is TRBV20-1, the J call TRBJ2-7; D gene uncertain. The germline V gene encodes CDR1 DFQATT and CDR2 SNEGSKA (reference sequence). The V and J ends lost 3 bases and 2 bases respectively, with 11 bases between them. This CDR3 region has 13 residues. CDR3 amino acids: CSASSRYPYEQYF. The CDR3 region has the DNA TGCAGTGCTAGTTCCAGGTACCCCTACGAGCAGTACTTC.

The chain employs TRBV3-1 (or the pseudogene TRBV3-2) and TRBJ2-3, with D possibly being TRBD1 (5 bases). V was shortened by 1 base and J by 0 bases, with 11 bases between the two germline ends. The CDR3 length is 16 residues. Germline V gene data show CDR1 as LGHDT and CDR2 as YNNKEL (reference sequence). This chain's CDR3 is CASSQVGTGSTDTQYF. The CDR3 nucleotides are TGTGCCAGCAGCCAAGTTGGCACAGGTAGCACAGATACGCAGTATTTT.

V and J are TRBV5-1 and TRBJ1-5, with 8 bases fitting TRBD1. From germline, CDR1 is SGHRS and CDR2 YFSETQ. This CDR3 has 14 residues. Germline trimming cut 0 bases from V and 6 bases from J; bases unmatched to any gene: 2. The CDR3 loop reads CASSLEGQGQPQHF. The CDR3 nucleotides read TGCGCCAGCAGCTTGGAAGGACAGGGTCAGCCCCAGCATTTT.

The chain uses TRBV4-1 and TRBJ1-4, with 11 bases fitting TRBD1. In germline, CDR1 is MGHRA, CDR2 YSYEKL. The CDR3 spans 17 residues. With V trimmed by 4 bases and J by 3 bases, 7 bases remained unmatched. CDR3 in DNA: TGCGCCAGCAGCCTTGGACAGGGGGCGTCGGCTAATGAAAAACTGTTTTTT. Amino acids: CASSLGQGASANEKLFF.